This TCR beta chain is from a study of patients and donors after allogeneic stem cell transplantation. This CDR3 region has 13 residues. Trimming took off 11 bases at V and 6 bases at J, with 20 bases between the two ends. TCRdb re-derived calls from the RT-PCR reads in MiXCR, one entry per CDR3 protein. The repertoire has about a million distinct CDR3 sequences, over 15% of them found once; the top ten carry around 6%. This clonotype was recorded at least ten times. This TCR came from a human donor who was either an allogeneic HSCT recipient or a stem cell or donor lymphocyte infusion donor (not recorded which). It is not recorded whose cells these are; they may come from a transplant donor. Sequenced: blood, either unsorted or a sorted T cell fraction (not recorded which). J is TRBJ2-7 and V is TRBV12-3 or TRBV12-4; D may be TRBD1 or TRBD2 (5 bases each). The CDR3 region is CASNMTPRGEQYF. The DNA of the CDR3 is TGTGCCTCCAACATGACGCCGAGGGGCGAGCAGTACTTC.